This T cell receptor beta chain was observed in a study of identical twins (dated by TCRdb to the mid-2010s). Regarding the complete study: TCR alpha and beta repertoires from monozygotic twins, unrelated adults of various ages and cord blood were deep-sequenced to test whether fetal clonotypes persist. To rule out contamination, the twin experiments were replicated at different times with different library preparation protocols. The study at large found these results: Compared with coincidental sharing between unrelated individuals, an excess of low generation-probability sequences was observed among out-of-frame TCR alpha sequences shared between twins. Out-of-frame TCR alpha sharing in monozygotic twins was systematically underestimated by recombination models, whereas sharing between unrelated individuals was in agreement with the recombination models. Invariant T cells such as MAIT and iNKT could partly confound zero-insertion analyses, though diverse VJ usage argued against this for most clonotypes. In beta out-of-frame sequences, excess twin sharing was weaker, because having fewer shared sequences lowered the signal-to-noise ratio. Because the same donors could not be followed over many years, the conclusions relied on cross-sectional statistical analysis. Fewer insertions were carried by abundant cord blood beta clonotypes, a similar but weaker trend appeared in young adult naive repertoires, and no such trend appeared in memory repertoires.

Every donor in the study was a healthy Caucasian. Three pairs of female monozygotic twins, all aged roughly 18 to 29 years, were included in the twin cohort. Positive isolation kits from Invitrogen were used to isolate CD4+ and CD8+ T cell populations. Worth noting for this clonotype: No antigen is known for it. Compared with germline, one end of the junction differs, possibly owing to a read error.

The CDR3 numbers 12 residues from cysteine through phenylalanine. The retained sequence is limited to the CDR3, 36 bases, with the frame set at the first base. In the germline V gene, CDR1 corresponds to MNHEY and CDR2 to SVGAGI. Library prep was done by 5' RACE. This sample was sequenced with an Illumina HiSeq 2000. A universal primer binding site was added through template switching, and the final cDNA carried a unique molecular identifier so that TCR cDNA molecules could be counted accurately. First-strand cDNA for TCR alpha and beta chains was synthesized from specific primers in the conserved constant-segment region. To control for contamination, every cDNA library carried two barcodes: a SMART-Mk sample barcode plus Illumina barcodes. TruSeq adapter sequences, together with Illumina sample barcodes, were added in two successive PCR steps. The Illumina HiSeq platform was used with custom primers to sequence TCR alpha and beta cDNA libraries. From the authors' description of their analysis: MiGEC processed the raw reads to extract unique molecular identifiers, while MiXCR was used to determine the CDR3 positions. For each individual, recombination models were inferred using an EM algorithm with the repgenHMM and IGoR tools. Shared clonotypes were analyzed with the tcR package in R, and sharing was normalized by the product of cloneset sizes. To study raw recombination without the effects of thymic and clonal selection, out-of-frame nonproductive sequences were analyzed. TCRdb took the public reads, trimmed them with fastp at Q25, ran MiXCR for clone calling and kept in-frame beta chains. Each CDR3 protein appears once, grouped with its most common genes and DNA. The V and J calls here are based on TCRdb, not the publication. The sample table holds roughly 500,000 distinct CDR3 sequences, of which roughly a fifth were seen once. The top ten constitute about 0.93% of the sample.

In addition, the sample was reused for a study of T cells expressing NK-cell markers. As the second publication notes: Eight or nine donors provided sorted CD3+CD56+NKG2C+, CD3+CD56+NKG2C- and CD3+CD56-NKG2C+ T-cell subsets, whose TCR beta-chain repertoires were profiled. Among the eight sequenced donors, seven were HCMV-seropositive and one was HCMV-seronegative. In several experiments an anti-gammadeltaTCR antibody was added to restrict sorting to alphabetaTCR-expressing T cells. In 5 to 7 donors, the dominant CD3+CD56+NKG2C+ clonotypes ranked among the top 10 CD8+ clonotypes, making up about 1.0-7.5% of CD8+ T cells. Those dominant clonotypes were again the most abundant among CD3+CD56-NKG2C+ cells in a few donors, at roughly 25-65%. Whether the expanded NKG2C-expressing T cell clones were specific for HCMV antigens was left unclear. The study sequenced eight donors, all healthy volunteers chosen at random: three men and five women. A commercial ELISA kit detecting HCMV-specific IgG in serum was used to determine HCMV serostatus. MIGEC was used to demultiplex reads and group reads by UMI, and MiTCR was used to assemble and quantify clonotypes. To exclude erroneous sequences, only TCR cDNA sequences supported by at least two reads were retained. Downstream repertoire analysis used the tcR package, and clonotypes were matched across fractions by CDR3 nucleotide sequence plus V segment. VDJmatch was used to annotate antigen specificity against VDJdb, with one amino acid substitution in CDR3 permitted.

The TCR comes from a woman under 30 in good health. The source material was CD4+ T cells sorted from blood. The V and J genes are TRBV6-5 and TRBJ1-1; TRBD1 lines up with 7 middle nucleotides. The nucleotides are TGTGCCAGCAGTCAAGGACAGGCACTTCCCCATTTT. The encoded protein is CASSQGQALPHF.